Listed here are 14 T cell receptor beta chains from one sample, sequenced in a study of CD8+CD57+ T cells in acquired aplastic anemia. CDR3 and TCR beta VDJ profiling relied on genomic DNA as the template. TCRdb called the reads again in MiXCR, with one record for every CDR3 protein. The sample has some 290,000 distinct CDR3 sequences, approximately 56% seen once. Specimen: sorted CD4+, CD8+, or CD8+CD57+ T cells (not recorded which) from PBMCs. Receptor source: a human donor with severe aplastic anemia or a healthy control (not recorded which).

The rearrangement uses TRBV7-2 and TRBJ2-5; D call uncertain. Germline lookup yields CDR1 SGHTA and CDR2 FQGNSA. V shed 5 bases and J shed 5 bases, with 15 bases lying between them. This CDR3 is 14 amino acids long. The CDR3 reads CASSPPGRWETQYF. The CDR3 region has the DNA TGTGCCAGCAGCCCTCCGGGTCGGTGGGAGACCCAGTACTTC.

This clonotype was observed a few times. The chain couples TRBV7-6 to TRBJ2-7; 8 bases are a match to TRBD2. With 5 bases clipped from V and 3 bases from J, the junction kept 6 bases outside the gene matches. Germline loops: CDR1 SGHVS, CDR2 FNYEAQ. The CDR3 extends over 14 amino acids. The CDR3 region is CASSTSGGNYEQYF. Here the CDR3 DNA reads TGTGCCAGCAGCACCAGCGGGGGCAACTACGAGCAGTACTTC.

The CDR3, as DNA: TGCAGTGCTAGGAGACAGCCGGAGACCCAGTACTTC. Translated, it gives CSARRQPETQYF. The chain carries TRBV20-1 and TRBJ2-5; D perhaps matches TRBD1 (5 bases). Germline loops: CDR1 DFQATT, CDR2 SNEGSKA (reference sequence). The CDR3 length is 12 residues. V lost 3 bases, J lost 5 bases, and 10 bases lay in between.

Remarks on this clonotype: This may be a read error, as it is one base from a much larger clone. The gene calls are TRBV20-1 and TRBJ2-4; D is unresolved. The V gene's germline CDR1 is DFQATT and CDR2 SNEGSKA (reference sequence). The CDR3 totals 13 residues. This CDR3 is CSAVGLAKYIQYF. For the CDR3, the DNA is TGCAGTGCCGTCGGGTTAGCCAAATACATTCAGTACTTC.

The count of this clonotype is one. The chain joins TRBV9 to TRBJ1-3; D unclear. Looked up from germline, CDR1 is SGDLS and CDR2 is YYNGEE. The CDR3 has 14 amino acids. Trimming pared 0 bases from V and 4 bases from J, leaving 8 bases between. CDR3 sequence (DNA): TGTGCCAGCAGCGTAGGATCGGAAGGAAACACCATATATTTT. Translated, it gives CASSVGSEGNTIYF.

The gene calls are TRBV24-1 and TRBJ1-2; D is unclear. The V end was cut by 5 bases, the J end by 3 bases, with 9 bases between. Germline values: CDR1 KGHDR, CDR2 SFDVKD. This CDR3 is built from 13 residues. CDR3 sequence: CATSVDNYYGYTF. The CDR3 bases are TGTGCCACCAGTGTTGACAACTACTATGGCTACACCTTC.

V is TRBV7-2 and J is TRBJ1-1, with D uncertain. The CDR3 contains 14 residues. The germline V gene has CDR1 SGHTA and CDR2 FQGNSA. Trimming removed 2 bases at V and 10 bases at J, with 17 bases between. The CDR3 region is CASSLKTPLMVAFF. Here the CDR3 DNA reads TGTGCCAGCAGCTTAAAGACACCTCTAATGGTAGCTTTCTTT.

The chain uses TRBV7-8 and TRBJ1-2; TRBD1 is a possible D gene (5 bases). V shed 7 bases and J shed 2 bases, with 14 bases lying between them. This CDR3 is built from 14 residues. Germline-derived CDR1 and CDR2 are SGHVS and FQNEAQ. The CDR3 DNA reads TGTGCCAGCACCCCGAGGGACGGCAACTATGGCTACACCTTC. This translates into CASTPRDGNYGYTF.

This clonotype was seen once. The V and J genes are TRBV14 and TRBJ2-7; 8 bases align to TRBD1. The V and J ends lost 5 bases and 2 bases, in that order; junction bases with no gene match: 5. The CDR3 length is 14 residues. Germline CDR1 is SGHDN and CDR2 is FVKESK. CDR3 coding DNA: TGTGCCAGCAGCTTGCGGACAGGGACCTACGAGCAGTACTTC. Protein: CASSLRTGTYEQYF.

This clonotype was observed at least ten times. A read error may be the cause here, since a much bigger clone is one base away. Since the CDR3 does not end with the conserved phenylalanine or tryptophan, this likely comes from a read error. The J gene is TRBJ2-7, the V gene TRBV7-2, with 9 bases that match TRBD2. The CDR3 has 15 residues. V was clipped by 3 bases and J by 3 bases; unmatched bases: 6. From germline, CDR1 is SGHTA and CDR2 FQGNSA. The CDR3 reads CASSFGSGRNYEQYL. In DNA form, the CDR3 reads TGTGCCAGCAGCTTCGGCAGCGGGAGGAACTACGAGCAGTACCTC.

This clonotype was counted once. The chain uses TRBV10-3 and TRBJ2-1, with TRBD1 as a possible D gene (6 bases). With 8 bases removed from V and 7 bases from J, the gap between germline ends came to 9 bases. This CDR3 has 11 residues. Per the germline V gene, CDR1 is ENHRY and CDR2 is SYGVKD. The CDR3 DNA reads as TGTGCCATCGCAAGGGGGAATGAGCAGTTCTTC. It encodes CAIARGNEQFF.

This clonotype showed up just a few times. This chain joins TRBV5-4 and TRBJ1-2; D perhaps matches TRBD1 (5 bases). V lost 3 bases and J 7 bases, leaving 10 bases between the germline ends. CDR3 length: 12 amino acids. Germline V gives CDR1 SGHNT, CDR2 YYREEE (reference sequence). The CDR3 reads CASSSAGLGYTF. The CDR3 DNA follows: TGTGCCAGCAGCTCAGCAGGGCTTGGCTACACCTTC.

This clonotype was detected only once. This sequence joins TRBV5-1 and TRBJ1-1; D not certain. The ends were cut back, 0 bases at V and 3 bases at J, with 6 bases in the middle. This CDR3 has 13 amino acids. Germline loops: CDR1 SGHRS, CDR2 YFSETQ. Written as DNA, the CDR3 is TGCGCCAGCAGCTTGGCCAAGTACACTGAAGCTTTCTTT. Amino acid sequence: CASSLAKYTEAFF.

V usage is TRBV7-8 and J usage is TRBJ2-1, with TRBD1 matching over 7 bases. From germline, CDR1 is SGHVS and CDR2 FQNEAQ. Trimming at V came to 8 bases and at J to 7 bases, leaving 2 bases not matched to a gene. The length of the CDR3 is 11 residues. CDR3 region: CASAQGNEQFF. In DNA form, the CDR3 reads TGTGCCAGCGCACAGGGGAATGAGCAGTTCTTC.